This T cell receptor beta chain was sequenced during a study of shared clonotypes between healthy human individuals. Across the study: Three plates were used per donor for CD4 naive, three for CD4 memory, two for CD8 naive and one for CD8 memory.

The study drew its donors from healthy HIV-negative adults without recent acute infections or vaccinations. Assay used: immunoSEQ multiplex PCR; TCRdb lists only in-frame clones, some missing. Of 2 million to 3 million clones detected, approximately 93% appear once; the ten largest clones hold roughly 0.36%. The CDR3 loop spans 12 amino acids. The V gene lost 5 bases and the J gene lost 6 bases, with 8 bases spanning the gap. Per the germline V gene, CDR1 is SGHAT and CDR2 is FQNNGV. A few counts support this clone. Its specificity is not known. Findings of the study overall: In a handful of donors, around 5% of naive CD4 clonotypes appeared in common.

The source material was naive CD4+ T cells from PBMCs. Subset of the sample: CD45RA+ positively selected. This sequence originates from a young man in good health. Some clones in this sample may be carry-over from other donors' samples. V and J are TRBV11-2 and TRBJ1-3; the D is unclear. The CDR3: CASSRIENTIYF. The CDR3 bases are TGTGCCAGCAGCCGAATCGAAAACACCATATATTTT.